A selection of T cell receptor beta chains follows, all from one sample in a study of somatic mutations in cytotoxic T cells in rheumatoid arthritis. Produced via immunoSEQ multiplex PCR; TCRdb's table is partial and in-frame only. The repertoire has about 20,000 clones, 86% of them found once; the top ten carry over 15%. Sequencing was performed on CD8+ T cells sorted from blood. All receptors come from a woman in her forties or fifties in good health. Each CDR3 is given with its conserved first and last residue. A D gene is named only where the DNA matches it firmly. Some rows have no size entry. The others give once, few or many, or a class for an expanded clone.

CASSFGQGYEQYF,TGTGCCAGCAGCTTCGGACAGGGCTACGAGCAGTACTTC,TRBV7-2,TRBD1,TRBJ2-7,NA
CASSSVGDTDTQYF,TGTGCCAGCAGCTCGGTCGGGGACACAGATACGCAGTATTTT,TRBV13,NA,TRBJ2-3,NA
CASTLGQGMHTDTQYF,TGTGCCAGCACCTTAGGGCAGGGTATGCACACAGATACGCAGTATTTT,TRBV28,NA,TRBJ2-3,NA
CASSLVQGAGGEQYF,TGTGCCAGCAGCTTGGTACAGGGGGCCGGGGGCGAGCAGTACTTC,TRBV5-6,TRBD1,TRBJ2-7,NA
CASSQGLMGANYNEQFF,TGCGCCAGCAGCCAAGGTCTAATGGGCGCCAACTACAATGAGCAGTTCTTC,TRBV4-1,NA,TRBJ2-1,NA
CASSPIAGGAYNEQFF,TGTGCCAGCAGTCCAATAGCGGGGGGTGCCTACAATGAGCAGTTCTTC,TRBV27,TRBD2,TRBJ2-1,NA
CASMEPSGPTDTQYF,TGTGCCAGTATGGAACCTAGCGGGCCCACGGATACGCAGTATTTT,TRBV19,TRBD2,TRBJ2-3,NA
CASMIRWVVREHGPQHF,TGTGCCAGCATGATTAGGTGGGTAGTAAGGGAGCACGGGCCCCAGCATTTT,TRBV13,NA,TRBJ1-5,once
CASRSGQGHADTQYF,TGTGCCAGCAGGTCCGGACAGGGTCACGCAGATACGCAGTATTTT,TRBV6-5,TRBD1,TRBJ2-3,NA
CASSEVENQPQHF,TGCGCCAGCAGTGAAGTCGAGAATCAGCCCCAGCATTTT,TRBV10-2,NA,TRBJ1-5,medium-sized
CASSEPIGAAGNTIYF,TGCGCCAGCAGTGAGCCTATTGGGGCGGCTGGAAACACCATATATTTT,TRBV10-2,NA,TRBJ1-3,NA
CASSSSGPTYEQYF,TGTGCCAGCAGCTCTAGCGGACCTACCTACGAGCAGTACTTC,TRBV7-8,TRBD2,TRBJ2-7,NA
CASSNDRGLHNEQFF,TGTGCCAGCAGTAATGACAGGGGGCTTCACAATGAGCAGTTCTTC,TRBV6-1,TRBD1,TRBJ2-1,NA
CASSLVGQGATEQYF,TGTGCCAGCAGTTTAGTGGGCCAGGGGGCAACCGAGCAGTACTTC,TRBV27,TRBD1,TRBJ2-7,NA
CASSFGQMTDTQYF,TGTGCCAGCAGCTTCGGACAGATGACAGATACGCAGTATTTT,TRBV7-9,NA,TRBJ2-3,NA
CASSLSRGPVTEAFF,TGTGCCAGCAGTTTATCGCGGGGGCCAGTCACTGAAGCTTTCTTT,TRBV27,NA,TRBJ1-1,NA
CSVPASRLWQGETQYF,TGCAGCGTTCCTGCTAGCCGCCTGTGGCAGGGGGAGACCCAGTACTTC,TRBV29-1,NA,TRBJ2-5,NA
CAISEGGPGFQETQYF,TGTGCCATCAGTGAGGGGGGGCCAGGGTTCCAAGAGACCCAGTACTTC,TRBV10-3,NA,TRBJ2-5,NA
CASGVTQETQYF,TGTGCTTCGGGGGTGACTCAAGAGACCCAGTACTTC,TRBV7-9,NA,TRBJ2-5,NA
CASSVVQTNTEAFF,TGTGCCAGCAGCGTAGTACAGACGAACACTGAAGCTTTCTTT,TRBV9,NA,TRBJ1-1,NA
CASSLGRGGTDTQYF,TGTGCCAGCAGCTTAGGGCGGGGGGGCACAGATACGCAGTATTTT,TRBV7-8,TRBD2,TRBJ2-3,NA
CASTRGPGQGFGPYNEQFF,TGTGCCAGCACCCGCGGGCCGGGACAGGGTTTTGGACCCTACAATGAGCAGTTCTTC,TRBV7-2,TRBD1,TRBJ2-1,NA
CASSEEGGDGAKNIQYF,TGTGCCAGCAGTGAAGAGGGGGGCGACGGGGCCAAAAACATTCAGTACTTC,TRBV6-1,NA,TRBJ2-4,NA
CASSQGQGPYGYTF,TGCGCCAGCAGCCAAGGACAGGGTCCCTATGGCTACACCTTC,TRBV4-3,TRBD1,TRBJ1-2,NA
CASSHRQDSGNTIYF,TGCGCCAGCAGCCATCGACAGGACTCTGGAAACACCATATATTTT,TRBV4-3,NA,TRBJ1-3,NA
CATSPNRDRVAAFF,TGTGCCACCAGCCCAAACCGGGACAGGGTCGCAGCTTTCTTT,TRBV15,TRBD1,TRBJ1-1,NA
CASSLVAGRGETQYF,TGTGCCAGCAGCTTAGTAGCGGGGAGAGGAGAGACCCAGTACTTC,TRBV7-9,TRBD2,TRBJ2-5,NA
CASSHGQGLAETQYF,TGCGCCAGCAGCCACGGACAGGGGCTGGCAGAGACCCAGTACTTC,TRBV4-1,TRBD1,TRBJ2-5,NA
CASNDGGAGNTIYF,TGTGCCAGCAACGACGGAGGGGCTGGAAACACCATATATTTT,TRBV6-6,NA,TRBJ1-3,NA
CASRGFEGAFF,TGTGCCAGCAGGGGGTTTGAGGGAGCTTTCTTT,TRBV2,NA,TRBJ1-1,few
CATSRGGGPGDGYTF,TGTGCCACCAGCAGAGGCGGGGGGCCAGGGGACGGCTACACCTTC,TRBV15,NA,TRBJ1-2,once
CASSNSGGLSYEQYF,TGTGCCAGCAGTAATAGCGGGGGGCTTTCCTACGAGCAGTACTTC,TRBV27,TRBD2,TRBJ2-7,NA
CASSEGQGVGYEQYF,TGTGCCAGCAGTGAAGGCCAGGGGGTGGGCTACGAGCAGTACTTC,TRBV6-1,TRBD1,TRBJ2-7,NA
CASSLGGTEQFF,TGTGCCAGCAGCTTAGGGGGGACTGAGCAGTTCTTC,TRBV11-2,NA,TRBJ2-1,NA
CASSQDSGVYEQYF,TGCGCCAGCAGCCAAGATTCAGGCGTCTACGAGCAGTACTTC,TRBV4-3,NA,TRBJ2-7,NA
CASSDERGGPDTQYF,TGTGCCAGCAGTGACGAGCGGGGGGGCCCAGATACGCAGTATTTT,TRBV6-4,TRBD2,TRBJ2-3,NA
CASSLGQGGEAFF,TGTGCCAGCAGTTTGGGACAGGGGGGTGAAGCTTTCTTT,TRBV27,TRBD1,TRBJ1-1,NA
CASSQGQETQYF,TGTGCCAGCAGCCAAGGCCAAGAGACCCAGTACTTC,TRBV14,NA,TRBJ2-5,NA
CASSFGEAVNNEQFF,TGTGCCAGCAGTTTCGGGGAGGCGGTTAACAATGAGCAGTTCTTC,TRBV28,NA,TRBJ2-1,NA
CASSLFGGDYNSPLHF,TGTGCCAGCAGTTTATTCGGGGGCGATTATAATTCACCCCTCCACTTT,TRBV27,NA,TRBJ1-6,once
CTSSQEASGGTGELFF,TGCACCAGCAGCCAAGAGGCCAGCGGGGGCACCGGGGAGCTGTTTTTT,TRBV1,NA,TRBJ2-2,NA
CASSLGEGDYEQYF,TGTGCTAGCAGCTTAGGGGAAGGTGACTACGAGCAGTACTTC,TRBV7-7,NA,TRBJ2-7,NA
CATYGLAGGPSNFYEQYF,TGTGCCACCTACGGACTAGCGGGGGGGCCCTCGAACTTTTACGAGCAGTACTTC,TRBV19,TRBD2,TRBJ2-7,NA
CASSYSIRGQETQYF,TGTGCCAGCAGTTACTCGATCAGGGGGCAAGAGACCCAGTACTTC,TRBV6-5,TRBD1,TRBJ2-5,NA
CASRLRSFGSAEAFF,TGTGCCAGCAGGTTAAGAAGTTTTGGTTCGGCTGAAGCTTTCTTT,TRBV6-5,NA,TRBJ1-1,NA
CASSHQSETGDEKLFF,TGCGCCAGCAGCCACCAATCGGAAACAGGGGACGAAAAACTGTTTTTT,TRBV4-1,TRBD1,TRBJ1-4,NA
CASGAGYEQYF,TGTGCCAGCGGAGCAGGCTACGAGCAGTACTTC,TRBV6-5,NA,TRBJ2-7,once
CASSVADNHDEQFF,TGTGCCAGCAGCGTAGCTGACAACCACGATGAGCAGTTCTTC,TRBV9,NA,TRBJ2-1,NA
CSVGTGETEAFF,TGCAGCGTTGGGACAGGAGAAACTGAAGCTTTCTTT,TRBV29-1,TRBD1,TRBJ1-1,NA
CASSGGTILDTQYF,TGTGCCAGCAGCGGAGGGACAATTTTGGATACGCAGTATTTT,TRBV7-2,NA,TRBJ2-3,once
CASSPSLMNTEAFF,TGCGCCAGCAGCCCCTCCCTTATGAACACTGAAGCTTTCTTT,TRBV4-3,NA,TRBJ1-1,NA
CASGSDSYTEAFF,TGTGCCAGCGGATCCGACAGCTACACTGAAGCTTTCTTT,TRBV5-6,NA,TRBJ1-1,NA
CASSVGGGERRKETQYF,TGTGCCAGCAGCGTAGGGGGGGGTGAGCGGAGGAAGGAGACCCAGTACTTC,TRBV9,TRBD2,TRBJ2-5,NA
CASSIGAGPYNEQFF,TGTGCCAGTAGTATAGGAGCGGGGCCTTACAATGAGCAGTTCTTC,TRBV19,TRBD2,TRBJ2-1,few
CASSQGVPILYNEQFF,TGTGCCAGCAGCCAGGGGGTACCTATTCTCTACAATGAGCAGTTCTTC,TRBV2,TRBD1,TRBJ2-1,NA
CASSHFLYEQYF,TGTGCCAGCAGCCATTTTCTGTACGAGCAGTACTTC,TRBV14,NA,TRBJ2-7,once
CASTTPGEKLFF,TGTGCCAGCACTACGCCAGGGGAAAAACTGTTTTTT,TRBV5-6,NA,TRBJ1-4,NA